The 29 T cell receptor beta chains presented below share a single source sample, sequenced in a study of cytomegalovirus exposure and HLA in healthy donors. Researchers ran the PCR with 60 Vbeta and 13 Jbeta primers. Sequencing was performed with immunoSEQ multiplex PCR; in TCRdb, only in-frame clones are kept and a portion is missing. The sample has 110,000 to 150,000 clones; around two thirds are singletons. Sequencing was performed on PBMCs. Receptors originate from a woman aged 55-69 years in good health and CMV-seropositive.

The V gene is TRBV28, the J gene TRBJ2-1, with 7 bases lining up with TRBD1. CDR1 and CDR2 from the germline V gene are MDHEN and SYDVKM. The CDR3 consists of 16 residues. V dropped 10 bases and J dropped 10; count of bases not matched to a gene: 22. CDR3 DNA sequence: TGTGCCATCCGAGAGGGGGCGCGAAGTCTGGGGAGAGAGCAGTTCTTC. It specifies CAIREGARSLGREQFF. The variable domain in full, with the rest retrieved from reference TRBV28 and TRBJ2-1, is DVKVTQSSRYLVKRTGEKVFLECVQDMDHENMFWYRQDPGLGLRLIYFSYDVKMKEKGDIPEGYSVSREKKERFSLILESASTNQTSMYLCAIREGARSLGREQFFGPGTRLTVL.

This chain connects TRBV2 to TRBJ1-1, with TRBD1 as a possible D gene (6 bases). In germline, CDR1 is SNHLY, CDR2 FYNNEI. Deletions cut 2 bases from V and 4 bases from J, with 11 bases between. The CDR3 spans 14 residues. Here the CDR3 reads CASSERGAVTEAFF. The CDR3 coding sequence is TGTGCCAGCAGTGAACGGGGGGCCGTCACTGAAGCTTTCTTT.

V gene TRBV5-1 combines with J gene TRBJ2-1, with D possibly TRBD2 on 5 matching bases. Trimming cost V 0 bases and J 6 bases, with 7 bases left between them. The CDR3 loop spans 13 amino acids. Germline CDR1 and CDR2: SGHRS and YFSETQ. The CDR3 region is CASSLGAGNEQFF. CDR3 sequence (DNA): TGCGCCAGCAGCTTGGGCGCGGGCAATGAGCAGTTCTTC.

This clone was seen once. The rearrangement uses TRBV12-5 and TRBJ1-1, with 8 bases identical to TRBD1. Trimming cost V 6 bases and J 5 bases; bases outside gene matches: 8. The CDR3 length is 14 residues. Germline V lookup: CDR1 LGHNT, CDR2 FRNRAP. The CDR3 region is CASGQTGGRTEAFF. In DNA, the CDR3 is TGTGCTAGTGGACAAACAGGGGGACGAACTGAAGCTTTCTTT. The entire variable domain, with the rest obtained from reference TRBV12-5 and TRBJ1-1, is as follows: DARVTQTPRHKVTEMGQEVTMRCQPILGHNTVFWYRQTMMQGLELLAYFRNRAPLDDSGMPKDRFSAEMPDATLATLKIQPSEPRDSAVYFCASGQTGGRTEAFFGQGTRLTVV.

The V and J genes are TRBV28 and TRBJ2-1; TRBD2 agrees at 8 bases. The V gene's germline CDR1 is MDHEN and CDR2 SYDVKM. The junction had 9 bases not matched to a gene; V was cut back by 7 bases and J by 4 bases. This CDR3 region has 15 residues. As DNA, the CDR3 is TGTGCCAGCAAACCAAGCGGGAGAATGTACAATGAGCAGTTCTTC. Translated: CASKPSGRMYNEQFF.

The chain links TRBV19 to TRBJ2-5, with D unclear. Per the germline V gene, CDR1 is LNHDA and CDR2 is SQIVND (reference sequence). The CDR3 consists of 13 residues. V was trimmed by 1 base and J by 5 bases, leaving 8 bases between them. In nucleotides, the CDR3 is TGTGCCAGTAGTATAGGCCAGAAGGAGACCCAGTACTTC. Translation gives CASSIGQKETQYF.

There are a few counts of this clone. This chain links TRBV27 with TRBJ2-6; D gene uncertain. Trimming took off 2 bases at V and 1 base at J, with 6 bases between the two ends. Germline lookup yields CDR1 MNHEY and CDR2 SMNVEV (reference sequence). The CDR3 runs 15 residues. The DNA for the CDR3 is TGTGCCAGCAGTTTAAGCAGGTCTGGGGCCAACGTCCTGACTTTC. Translation gives CASSLSRSGANVLTF.

This chain connects TRBV5-1 to TRBJ2-2, with D possibly being TRBD2 (5 bases). The V and J ends lost 7 bases and 0 bases respectively, with 10 bases between them. The CDR3 contains 14 residues. Germline assignment: CDR1 SGHRS and CDR2 YFSETQ. This CDR3 reads CASGELSNTGELFF. CDR3 coding DNA: TGCGCCAGCGGGGAGTTATCGAACACCGGGGAGCTGTTTTTT.

The chain links TRBV5-5 to TRBJ2-7; perhaps TRBD1 as D (5 bases). The CDR3 runs 15 residues. Germline CDR1 and CDR2: SGHKS and YYEKEE (reference sequence). V was trimmed by 4 bases and J by 3 bases, leaving 17 bases between them. CDR3 loop: CASSQRPAGNYEQYF. CDR3 nucleotide sequence: TGTGCCAGCAGCCAGCGCCCGGCAGGGAACTACGAGCAGTACTTC.

This CDR3 reads CASRTRDRGGYEQYF. CDR3 DNA: TGTGCCAGTAGGACAAGAGACAGGGGGGGGTACGAGCAGTACTTC. The genes are TRBV19 and TRBJ2-7, with 9 bases aligning to TRBD1. The germline CDR1 and CDR2 sequences are LNHDA and SQIVND (reference sequence). J gave up 4 bases and V 6 bases, and 10 bases lay outside the gene matches. The CDR3 covers 15 residues.

V usage is TRBV30 and J usage is TRBJ1-5; tentatively, D is TRBD1 (6 bases). Germline CDR1 GTSNPN, CDR2 SVGIG (reference sequence). V was clipped by 2 bases and J by 0 bases, with 14 bases between them. The CDR3 totals 16 residues. CDR3 sequence: CAWSPSGVYSNQPQHF. The DNA for the CDR3 is TGTGCCTGGAGTCCTTCAGGGGTATATAGCAATCAGCCCCAGCATTTT.

For the CDR3, the DNA is TGTGCCAGCAGCCAAGCCCGGGACTCTTGGTACGAGCAGTACTTC. Residues: CASSQARDSWYEQYF. V gene TRBV4-2 combines with J gene TRBJ2-7; a weak D match, TRBD2 (6 bases). The V gene's germline CDR1 is LGHNA and CDR2 YNFKEQ. The V and J ends lost 1 base and 4 bases respectively, with 14 bases between them. The length of the CDR3 is 15 residues.

This sequence joins TRBV6-5 and TRBJ1-2; D is ambiguous. Per the germline V gene, CDR1 is MNHEY and CDR2 is SVGAGI. The V and J ends lost 2 bases and 0 bases respectively, with 4 bases between them. There are 13 residues in the CDR3. The CDR3 loop reads CASSYTANYGYTF. CDR3 DNA: TGTGCCAGCAGTTACACGGCTAACTATGGCTACACCTTC.

The chain couples TRBV29-1 to TRBJ2-1; D is undetermined. Germline CDR1 SQVTM, CDR2 ANQGSEA. The CDR3 length is 11 residues. V was shortened by 4 bases and J by 4 bases, with 5 bases between the two germline ends. CDR3 protein: CSVGHYNEQFF. As DNA, the CDR3 is TGCAGCGTTGGGCATTACAATGAGCAGTTCTTC.

Only one count was recorded for this clone. The chain links TRBV5-6 to TRBJ2-1; TRBD2 matches at 10 bases. The CDR3 runs to 18 residues. Germline CDR1 reads SGHDT; CDR2 reads YYEEEE. The J segment lost 0 bases and the V segment lost 3 bases, leaving 9 bases of the junction unmatched. The DNA of the CDR3 is TGTGCCAGCAGCTCCGGGACTAGCGTAAGGAGCTCCTACAATGAGCAGTTCTTC. Translated: CASSSGTSVRSSYNEQFF.

The genes are TRBV2 and TRBJ1-2, with D tentatively TRBD1 (5 bases). Germline CDR1 reads SNHLY; CDR2 reads FYNNEI. The V end lost 11 bases, the J end lost 7 bases, and 14 bases lay between the germline ends. The CDR3 consists of 11 residues. The CDR3 DNA sequence: TGTGCCCAGCAACAAGGGGTTGGCTACACCTTC. It translates to CAQQQGVGYTF.

CDR3: CASSLEMSYEQYF. CDR3 DNA: TGTGCCAGCAGTTTGGAGATGTCCTACGAGCAGTACTTC. The J gene is TRBJ2-7, the V gene TRBV6-1; no clear D gene. CDR1 is MNHNS, CDR2 SASEGT, per germline. This CDR3 comprises 13 residues. Deletions cut 5 bases from V and 1 base from J, with 9 bases between.

V and J are TRBV6-5 and TRBJ2-2; 8 bases agree with TRBD1. V shed 5 bases, J shed 0 bases, and the junction held 2 bases outside the gene matches. CDR3 length: 15 amino acids. Per the germline V gene, CDR1 is MNHEY and CDR2 is SVGAGI. The CDR3 loop is CASSPDRANTGELFF. The CDR3, as DNA: TGTGCCAGCAGTCCGGACAGGGCGAACACCGGGGAGCTGTTTTTT.

This chain uses TRBV2 with TRBJ1-4, with D perhaps matching TRBD1 (6 bases). The V end lost 5 bases, the J end lost 2 bases, and 15 bases lay between the germline ends. This CDR3 region has 16 residues. Germline assignment: CDR1 SNHLY and CDR2 FYNNEI. The CDR3 DNA is TGTGCCAGCAGTTCACCCCCCACAGGGACTAATGAAAAACTGTTTTTT. Its protein product is CASSSPPTGTNEKLFF.

This chain connects TRBV6-5 to TRBJ1-1; 8 positions match TRBD1. The length of the CDR3 is 14 residues. The V segment lost 5 bases and the J segment 6 bases; nucleotides outside the gene matches: 8. Germline V CDR1 and CDR2: MNHEY, SVGAGI. The CDR3 sequence is CASSQDRVKSEAFF. DNA of the CDR3: TGTGCCAGCAGTCAGGACAGGGTGAAGTCTGAAGCTTTCTTT.

As DNA, the CDR3 is TGTGCCAGCAGACTCACTAGCGGGGGATACAATGAGCAGTTCTTC. Translated: CASRLTSGGYNEQFF. The chain carries TRBV6-5 and TRBJ2-1; 11 bases are shared with TRBD2. Germline CDR1 and CDR2: MNHEY and SVGAGI. The CDR3 length is 15 residues. V was pared by 6 bases and J by 4 bases, with 5 bases of the junction left unmatched.

V is TRBV2 and J is TRBJ1-4, with D perhaps matching TRBD1 (6 bases). Between the trimmed V and J ends, which lost 6 bases and 7 bases, there was a span of 18 bases. The length of the CDR3 is 15 residues. Germline-derived CDR1 and CDR2 are SNHLY and FYNNEI. The DNA for the CDR3 is TGTGCCAGCAGGTCCCAGGGGTTGGTCGGTGAAAAACTGTTTTTT. This encodes CASRSQGLVGEKLFF.

This clone has just a few counts. The chain carries TRBV29-1 and TRBJ2-3, with 8 bases fitting TRBD2. The CDR3 has 14 residues. CDR1 is SQVTM and CDR2 is ANQGSEA in the germline V gene. The CDR3 sequence is CGGTGAGGQDTQYF. DNA of the CDR3: TGCGGAGGAACGGGCGCGGGAGGCCAAGATACGCAGTATTTT.

The chain carries TRBV28 and TRBJ2-7; 7 bases line up with TRBD1. Germline V gene lookup returns CDR1 MDHEN and CDR2 SYDVKM. The CDR3 covers 14 residues. V trimming: 5 bases; J trimming: 5 bases; junction bases outside the gene matches: 9. CDR3 sequence (DNA): TGTGCCAGCAGTCCCTCCAGGGGGAGCCACGAGCAGTACTTC. This sequence encodes CASSPSRGSHEQYF.

The chain links TRBV9 to TRBJ1-2; D not certain. V shed 0 bases and J shed 8 bases, with 11 bases lying between them. The CDR3 sequence is 13 residues long. The germline V gene encodes CDR1 SGDLS and CDR2 YYNGEE. DNA for the CDR3: TGTGCCAGCAGCGTAGTGTCAGAGGGAGGCTACACCTTC. This translates into CASSVVSEGGYTF.

The J gene is TRBJ1-1, the V gene TRBV2, with TRBD1 identical over 11 bases. Trimming cost V 4 bases and J 1 base; bases outside gene matches: 2. The V gene's germline CDR1 is SNHLY and CDR2 FYNNEI. CDR3 length: 15 amino acids. CDR3 sequence reads: CASSGGTGGNTEAFF. CDR3 coding DNA: TGTGCCAGCAGTGGAGGGACAGGGGGGAACACTGAAGCTTTCTTT. Variable domain in full (rest from reference TRBV2 and TRBJ1-1): EPEVTQTPSHQVTQMGQEVILRCVPISNHLYFYWYRQILGQKVEFLVSFYNNEISEKSEIFDDQFSVERPDGSNFTLKIRSTKLEDSAMYFCASSGGTGGNTEAFFGQGTRLTVV.

The rearrangement uses TRBV13 and TRBJ2-3; weak D call: TRBD1 (6 bases). Germline loops: CDR1 PRHDT, CDR2 FYEKMQ (reference sequence). This CDR3 spans 16 amino acids. V lost 0 bases to trimming and J lost 0 bases, with 10 bases between them. This CDR3 is CASSLGGQISTDTQYF. The CDR3 nucleotides read TGTGCCAGCAGCTTAGGCGGACAGATTAGCACAGATACGCAGTATTTT.

The V and J genes are TRBV6-5 and TRBJ2-2; D uncertain. The V gene's germline CDR1 is MNHEY and CDR2 SVGAGI. The V and J ends lost 8 bases and 4 bases respectively, with 5 bases between them. The CDR3 is 11 amino acids. In nucleotides, the CDR3 is TGTGCCAGCGGCCGCACCGGGGAGCTGTTTTTT. Protein: CASGRTGELFF.

This clone was detected a few times. The chain carries TRBV28 and TRBJ2-5, with 9 bases fitting TRBD2. The junction had 7 bases not matched to a gene; V was cut back by 3 bases and J by 5 bases. Germline assignment: CDR1 MDHEN and CDR2 SYDVKM. The CDR3 extends over 15 amino acids. The CDR3 sequence: CASSFERGAGETQYF. CDR3 nucleotide sequence: TGTGCCAGCAGTTTTGAGCGGGGGGCTGGGGAGACCCAGTACTTC.